The entry that follows covers one T cell receptor (beta chain) sequence. Method: immunoSEQ multiplex PCR; TCRdb's copy keeps in-frame clones and lacks some. The data show hundreds of thousands of clones, 80% to 90% seen once. This sample stems from a study of shared T cell receptors in the human thymus. In germline, CDR1 is MGHDK, CDR2 SYGVNS. The CDR3 runs 14 residues. Germline trimming cut 6 bases from V and 3 bases from J; bases unmatched to any gene: 3. The same sample was also used in a study of human thymus T cells.

Sequenced sample: thymocytes. This clonotype was obtained from a girl under three years old with a congenital heart defect. This chain connects TRBV25-1 to TRBJ1-5, with 9 bases matching TRBD1. The CDR3 sequence is CASRDRGYNQPQHF. CDR3 nucleotide sequence: TGTGCCAGCAGGGACAGGGGATACAATCAGCCCCAGCATTTT.